This T cell receptor (beta chain) came from a study of blood T cell repertoires in COVID-19. Study-level background: COVID-19 samples collected from the United States, Italy and Spain covered acute and convalescent phases. The cDNA or gDNA used as material had been derived from T cells, B-cell-depleted T cells, or PBMCs.

Per the original data handling: By means of reference gene primer amplification, nucleated cell counts were estimated. Here immunoSEQ multiplex PCR was the method, and the copy in TCRdb shows in-frame clones only, minus some. V and J calls and clone size come straight from that table; D and trimming were deduced from the DNA. The sample carries under 250,000 clones, around 88% recorded once. Deletions cut 7 bases from V and 13 bases from J, with 17 bases between. The germline gives CDR1 MNHEY, CDR2 SVGAGI. This CDR3 is built from 12 residues. The chain uses TRBV6-5 and TRBJ2-1; maybe TRBD1 (5 bases). Sequencing was performed on peripheral blood. This clonotype originated in a man aged 35 to 55 with active or convalescent COVID-19. CDR3 bases: TGTGCCAGCAACGGACATAAACTACCCCAGTTCTTC. Its protein is CASNGHKLPQFF.